This TCR beta chain was retrieved from a study of blood T cells in healthy people across ages. Study context: Researchers report that template switching captured about one barcoded beta molecule per two T cells. Study-wide points: Per million T cells, TCR beta diversity dropped roughly linearly as age increased. Donors of long life had a larger count of naive CD4+ cells and greater diversity than aged donors.

Remarks on this clonotype: The antigen remains unidentified.

Trimming removed 0 bases from V and 5 bases from J; junction bases left unmatched: 14. The CDR3 length is 20 residues. The germline CDR1 and CDR2 sequences are SGHVS and FQNEAQ. The second PCR ran about 6 to 11 cycles with a sample-barcoded 5' primer and J-beta primers. One entry per CDR3 protein, called by TCRdb with MiXCR from the 5' RACE reads. Altogether about 970,000 distinct CDR3 sequences are present, roughly 51% being singletons, with the ten largest covering about a fifth. There were healthy Caucasian individuals from Russia, aged about 6 to 100, serving as donors. The TCR was taken from a woman in her sixties or seventies in good health. The sample was blood. V is TRBV7-8 and J is TRBJ2-1; 12 bases line up with TRBD2. The CDR3 nucleotides are TGTGCCAGCAGCTTAGCTCGGTGGCTAGCGGGAGGGAGGGGTAACAATGAGCAGTTCTTC. It yields the protein CASSLARWLAGGRGNNEQFF.